The 18 T cell receptor beta chains below come from one sample, sequenced in a study of blood T cells in healthy people across ages. Then a second PCR, running about 7 to 11 cycles, was carried out with a sample-barcoded 5' primer and a J-beta primer mix. MiXCR, run by TCRdb on the 5' RACE reads, gives a single entry per CDR3 protein. The sample contains 600,000 to 1,000,000 distinct CDR3 sequences, over 45% of which appear only once. The sequenced material came from blood. These receptor sequences come from a man aged 25-45 years in good health.

This clonotype was detected only a few times. V and J are TRBV10-3 and TRBJ2-5; 8 bases are a match to TRBD2. The CDR3 spans 15 residues. The V and J ends lost 2 bases and 4 bases, in that order; junction bases with no gene match: 6. The germline CDR1 and CDR2 sequences are ENHRY and SYGVKD. The CDR3 DNA follows: TGTGCCATCAGTGAGCAGCGGGAGAGGGGAGAGACCCAGTACTTC. Protein product: CAISEQRERGETQYF.

The J gene is TRBJ2-7, the V gene TRBV2; 7 bases are a match to TRBD1. J was trimmed by 3 bases and V by 5 bases; bases with no gene match: 4. CDR1 and CDR2 (germline): SNHLY, FYNNEI. This CDR3 spans 13 amino acids. This CDR3 reads CASSNRQGYEQYF. The CDR3 region has the DNA TGTGCCAGCAGTAATAGACAGGGCTACGAGCAGTACTTC.

This clonotype appeared many times. The chain couples TRBV7-9 to TRBJ2-7, with TRBD2 identical over 10 bases. Germline V gene data show CDR1 as SEHNR and CDR2 as FQNEAQ (reference sequence). The V and J ends lost 4 bases and 3 bases, in that order; junction bases with no gene match: 6. This CDR3 comprises 15 residues. The CDR3 sequence is CASSSPSGRVYEQYF. The DNA of the CDR3 is TGTGCCAGCAGCTCTCCTAGCGGGAGAGTCTACGAGCAGTACTTC.

V is TRBV3-1 and J is TRBJ2-7; D possibly corresponds to TRBD1 (5 bases). V shed 4 bases and J shed 7 bases, with 17 bases lying between them. The CDR3 contains 14 residues. Germline V gives CDR1 LGHDT, CDR2 YNNKEL (reference sequence). The CDR3 nucleotides are TGTGCCAGCAGCCCACTCACAGGCGGCAATGAGCAGTACTTC. It is translated as CASSPLTGGNEQYF.

As concerns this clonotype: One junction end disagrees with the germline gene, perhaps due to a read error. V gene TRBV3-1 combines with J gene TRBJ1-4, with a possible D match to TRBD1 (5 bases). Germline V lookup: CDR1 LGHDT, CDR2 YNNKEL (reference sequence). This CDR3 has 16 amino acids. The CDR3 spells CASSRRTGVSKEKLFF. For the CDR3, the DNA is TGTGCCAGCAGCCGACGAACGGGGGTGTCTAAAGAAAAACTGTTTTTT.

The chain recombines TRBV5-6 with TRBJ1-6; D perhaps matches TRBD1 (5 bases). From germline, CDR1 is SGHDT and CDR2 YYEEEE. Trimming pared 0 bases from V and 7 bases from J, leaving 8 bases between. The CDR3 is 14 amino acids. The CDR3 sequence: CASSLVTANSPLHF. CDR3 DNA: TGTGCCAGCAGCTTGGTGACAGCCAATTCACCCCTCCACTTT.

The V and J genes are TRBV9 and TRBJ1-1; tentative D call: TRBD1 (6 bases). The CDR3 loop spans 16 amino acids. Germline loops: CDR1 SGDLS, CDR2 YYNGEE. Trimming took 1 base from V and 2 from J, leaving 15 bases between them. This CDR3 reads CASSVMSRGSNTEAFF. The DNA for the CDR3 is TGTGCCAGCAGCGTAATGAGCAGGGGCAGCAACACTGAAGCTTTCTTT. The entire variable domain, with the rest obtained from reference TRBV9 and TRBJ1-1, is as follows: DSGVTQTPKHLITATGQRVTLRCSPRSGDLSVYWYQQSLDQGLQFLIQYYNGEERAKGNILERFSAQQFPDLHSELNLSSLELGDSALYFCASSVMSRGSNTEAFFGQGTRLTVV.

The gene calls are TRBV11-2 and TRBJ2-1; D might be TRBD2 (7 bases). V gave up 5 bases and J gave up 6 bases, with 26 bases separating them. The CDR3 has 18 residues. The germline gives CDR1 SGHAT, CDR2 FQNNGV. CDR3 sequence (DNA): TGTGCCAGCAGCCCCCAGAGGGGGAGGGAGCTCCGACGCAATGAGCAGTTCTTC. It yields the protein CASSPQRGRELRRNEQFF.

V is TRBV3-1 and J is TRBJ2-7, with 7 bases matching TRBD1. With V trimmed by 3 bases and J by 3 bases, 8 bases remained unmatched. The CDR3 runs 15 residues. Germline V gene lookup returns CDR1 LGHDT and CDR2 YNNKEL (reference sequence). CDR3 bases: TGTGCCAGCAGCCAGGGACAGTCCATCTACTACGAGCAGTACTTC. It yields the protein CASSQGQSIYYEQYF.

This clonotype was counted only a few times. The CDR3 DNA reads as TGTGCCAGCAGTTTGGCAGGGGAATCCTACGAGCAGTACTTC. Amino acids: CASSLAGESYEQYF. The V call is TRBV12-3 or TRBV12-4, the J call TRBJ2-7; D might be TRBD1 (6 bases). CDR3 length: 14 residues. Trimming removed 3 bases at V and 1 base at J, with 10 bases between.

The J gene is TRBJ2-5, the V gene TRBV3-1; D gene uncertain. The CDR3 has 14 amino acids. V lost 6 bases and J lost 5, with 16 bases in between. Germline values: CDR1 LGHDT, CDR2 YNNKEL (reference sequence). CDR3 sequence reads: CASSLLYSQETQYF. CDR3 coding DNA: TGTGCCAGCAGTCTTTTGTACTCTCAGGAGACCCAGTACTTC.

With respect to this clonotype: A read error may explain this, as a much larger clone is one base away. In nucleotides, the CDR3 is TGTGCCTGCAGTCGGACTAGCAGCTACGAGCAGTACTTC. It codes for CACSRTSSYEQYF. V and J are TRBV7-2 and TRBJ2-7; 8 positions agree with TRBD2. This CDR3 is 13 amino acids long. The germline V gene encodes CDR1 SGHTA and CDR2 FQGNSA. Drawing the rest from reference TRBV7-2 and TRBJ2-7, the complete variable domain is GAGVSQSPSNKVTEKGKDVELRCDPISGHTALYWYRQSLGQGLEFLIYFQGNSAPDKSGLPSDRFSAERTGGSVSTLTIQRTQQEDSAVYLCACSRTSSYEQYFGPGTRLTVT.

The count of this clonotype is one. The V gene is TRBV27, the J gene TRBJ1-5, with unresolved D. CDR1 is MNHEY, CDR2 SMNVEV, per germline (reference sequence). The V end lost 5 bases, the J end lost 3 bases, and 8 bases lay between the germline ends. The length of the CDR3 is 13 residues. CDR3 sequence reads: CASSPQFNQPQHF. CDR3 DNA sequence: TGTGCCAGCAGTCCACAATTCAATCAGCCCCAGCATTTT.

The V and J genes are TRBV6-2 or TRBV6-3 and TRBJ2-7, with TRBD2 matching over 7 bases. The CDR3 is 16 amino acids. Germline CDR1 MNHEY, CDR2 SVGEGT. The V and J ends lost 5 bases and 2 bases, in that order; junction bases with no gene match: 12. As DNA, the CDR3 is TGTGCCAGCAGTGGCTCTAGCGGAATAAATACCTACGAGCAGTACTTC. Amino acid sequence: CASSGSSGINTYEQYF.

As regards this clonotype: An end of the junction differs from the germline gene, which may be a read error. The genes are TRBV7-3 and TRBJ2-5, with D hard to call. The germline V gene has CDR1 SGHTA and CDR2 FQGTGA. The CDR3 runs 13 residues. CDR3 loop: CASSLTPRETQYF. CDR3 nucleotides: TGTGCCAGCAGCCTAACGCCAAGGGAGACCCAGTACTTC.

Concerning this clonotype itself: A much more abundant neighbour one base away suggests this may be a read error. V usage is TRBV11-1 and J usage is TRBJ2-3; tentative D call: TRBD1 (5 bases). Germline assignment: CDR1 SGHAT and CDR2 FQDESV (reference sequence). The length of the CDR3 is 15 residues. In DNA form, the CDR3 reads TGTGCCAGCAGCAACACTATCGTAGGAACAGGTACGCAGTATTTT. It is translated as CASSNTIVGTGTQYF.

As for this clonotype: At one end, the junction sequence differs from germline, possibly due to a read error. The chain carries TRBV25-1 and TRBJ1-1; 7 nucleotides line up with TRBD1. The CDR3 runs 17 residues. Looked up from germline, CDR1 is MGHDK and CDR2 is SYGVNS. The CDR3 DNA follows: TGTGCCAGCAGTCCCGTTCCAGGGGCAGGGGGGAACACTGGAGCTTTCTTT. This codes for CASSPVPGAGGNTGAFF.

V and J are TRBV5-1 and TRBJ1-1; D gene unclear. Germline CDR1 reads SGHRS; CDR2 reads YFSETQ. The CDR3 covers 12 residues. V was trimmed by 3 bases and J by 10 bases, leaving 13 bases between them. CDR3 DNA: TGCGCCAGCAGCTCGGAGGGTTCAGTAGCTTTCTTT. Its protein product is CASSSEGSVAFF.